This T cell receptor beta chain came from a study of T cell responses to AZD1222 COVID-19 vaccine. TCRdb's copy holds only in-frame clones and misses some; the assay was immunoSEQ multiplex PCR. Here the sample spans some 130,000 clones, over 85% being singletons. This clone was seen a single time. The source of this sequence is an adult in good health. The specimen was peripheral blood, collected on day 0 of AZD1222 vaccination.

CDR3 loop: CASSIQGPTGIGYTF. In DNA form, the CDR3 reads TGTGCCAGTAGTATCCAGGGCCCGACAGGGATCGGCTACACCTTC. The rearrangement links TRBV19 to TRBJ1-2; 7 bases align to TRBD1. From germline, CDR1 is LNHDA and CDR2 SQIVND (reference sequence). With 3 bases clipped from V and 8 bases from J, the junction kept 12 bases outside the gene matches. CDR3 length: 15 amino acids. The full variable domain, completed using reference TRBV19 and TRBJ1-2, is DGGITQSPKYLFRKEGQNVTLSCEQNLNHDAMYWYRQDPGQGLRLIYYSQIVNDFQKGDIAEGYSVSREKKESFPLTVTSAQKNPTAFYLCASSIQGPTGIGYTFGSGTRLTVV.